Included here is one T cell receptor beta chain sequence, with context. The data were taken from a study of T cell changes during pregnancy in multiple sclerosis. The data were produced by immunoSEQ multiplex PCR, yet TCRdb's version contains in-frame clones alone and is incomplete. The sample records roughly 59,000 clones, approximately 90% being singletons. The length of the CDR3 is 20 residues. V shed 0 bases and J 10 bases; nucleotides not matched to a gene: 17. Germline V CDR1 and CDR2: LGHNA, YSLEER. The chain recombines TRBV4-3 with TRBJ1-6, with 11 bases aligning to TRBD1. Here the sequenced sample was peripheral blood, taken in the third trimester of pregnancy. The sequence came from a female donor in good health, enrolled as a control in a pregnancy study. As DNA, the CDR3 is TGCGCCAGCAGCCAAGATTGGGGACAGGGGGAAGTTAATGTCCGGTCACCCCTCCACTTT. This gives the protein CASSQDWGQGEVNVRSPLHF.